The clone carrying this T cell receptor (beta chain) occurred a few times. The memory fraction was CD4+CD45RO+CD25- cells. Semi-nested PCR with Nested Universal Primer A followed constant-region reverse priming of full-length variable regions. TCRdb itself ran the 5' RACE reads through MiXCR, one entry per CDR3 protein. The data show 7,500 to 8,500 distinct CDR3 sequences, 40% to 60% seen once. The V end was cut by 4 bases, the J end by 3 bases, with 7 bases between. CDR3 length equals 13 residues. Sequenced input: memory CD4+ T cells sorted from a lymph node. Sample subset: memory CD4+ T cells, CD4+CD45RO+CD25-. The source of this sequence is a female donor with breast cancer. V usage is TRBV12-3 or TRBV12-4 and J usage is TRBJ1-3; the D is unclear. CDR3 nucleotide sequence: TGTGCCAGCAGTTCCTCTGGTGGAAACACCATATATTTT. Protein product: CASSSSGGNTIYF.